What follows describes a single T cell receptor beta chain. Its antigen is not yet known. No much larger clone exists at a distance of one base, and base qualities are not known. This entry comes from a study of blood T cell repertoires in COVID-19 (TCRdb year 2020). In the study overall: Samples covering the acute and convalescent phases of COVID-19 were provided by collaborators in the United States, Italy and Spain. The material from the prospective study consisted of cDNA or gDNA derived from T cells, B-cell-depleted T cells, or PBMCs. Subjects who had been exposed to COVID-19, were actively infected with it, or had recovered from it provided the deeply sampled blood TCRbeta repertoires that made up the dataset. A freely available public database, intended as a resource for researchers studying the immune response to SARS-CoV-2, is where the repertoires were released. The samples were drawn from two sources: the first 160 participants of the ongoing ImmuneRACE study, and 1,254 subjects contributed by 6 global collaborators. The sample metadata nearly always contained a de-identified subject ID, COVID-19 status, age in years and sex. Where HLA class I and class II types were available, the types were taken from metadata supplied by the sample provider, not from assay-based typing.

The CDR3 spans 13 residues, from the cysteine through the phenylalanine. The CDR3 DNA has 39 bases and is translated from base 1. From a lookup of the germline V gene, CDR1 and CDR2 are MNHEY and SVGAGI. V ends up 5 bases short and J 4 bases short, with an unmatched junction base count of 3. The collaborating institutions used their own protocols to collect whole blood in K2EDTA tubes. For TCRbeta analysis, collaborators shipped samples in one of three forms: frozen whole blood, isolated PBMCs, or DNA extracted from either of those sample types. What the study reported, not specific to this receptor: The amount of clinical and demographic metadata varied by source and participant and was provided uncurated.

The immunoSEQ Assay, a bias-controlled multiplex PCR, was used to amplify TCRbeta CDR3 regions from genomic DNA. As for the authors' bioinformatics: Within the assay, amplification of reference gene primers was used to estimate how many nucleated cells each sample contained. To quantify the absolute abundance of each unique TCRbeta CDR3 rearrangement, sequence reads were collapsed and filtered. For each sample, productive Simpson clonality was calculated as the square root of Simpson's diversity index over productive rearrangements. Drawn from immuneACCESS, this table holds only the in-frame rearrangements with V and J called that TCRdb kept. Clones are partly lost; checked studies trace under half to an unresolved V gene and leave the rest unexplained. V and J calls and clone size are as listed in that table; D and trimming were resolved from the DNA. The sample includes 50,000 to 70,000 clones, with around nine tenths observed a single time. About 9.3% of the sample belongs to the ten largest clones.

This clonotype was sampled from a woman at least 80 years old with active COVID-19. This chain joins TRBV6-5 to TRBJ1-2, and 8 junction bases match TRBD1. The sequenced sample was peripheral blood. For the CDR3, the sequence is CASSTGQGYGYTF. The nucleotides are TGTGCCAGCAGTACCGGACAGGGCTATGGCTACACCTTC.